This TCR beta chain derives from a study of CD8+ T cells in alopecia areata. Study-level background: Oral tofacitinib (5 to 10 mg twice daily) was administered to treated patients.

Overall study findings and caveats: Normal skin's resident alphabeta T cells are also sequenced in scalp samples. Lesional tissue from the scalp (especially in alopecia totalis/universalis) showed higher clonality than normal scalp.

The germline V gene encodes CDR1 MDHEN and CDR2 SYDVKM. The V gene lost 6 bases and the J gene lost 6 bases, with 13 bases spanning the gap. There are 13 residues in the CDR3. RNA extraction and reverse transcription yielded cDNA as sequencing template. TCRdb's table, derived via immunoSEQ multiplex PCR, lists solely in-frame clones and lacks some. The data contain roughly 130,000 clones, around three fifths of them singletons. Lesional scalp tissue (obtained by punch biopsy) and peripheral blood were collected from alopecia areata patients. Points on this clone: Its specificity is not known.

The J gene is TRBJ2-3, the V gene TRBV28; D is possibly TRBD1 or TRBD2 (5 bases each). Material: CD4+ T cells sorted from blood, obtained at week 0. This TCR derives from a human donor with alopecia areata. The CDR3 is CASRGVVRDTQYF. The CDR3 DNA reads as TGTGCCAGCAGGGGGGTAGTGAGGGATACGCAGTATTTT.